This TCR beta chain was documented in a study of patients and donors after allogeneic stem cell transplantation. TCRdb reprocessed the RT-PCR reads via MiXCR and lists one record per CDR3 protein. The repertoire holds 98,000 or so distinct CDR3 sequences, with around 38% as singletons. Germline-derived CDR1 and CDR2 are LGHDT and YNNKEL (reference sequence). V lost 4 bases, J lost 4 bases, and 22 bases lay in between. This CDR3 region has 17 residues. Sequencing was carried out using blood, either unsorted or a sorted T cell fraction (not recorded which). The chain uses TRBV3-1 and TRBJ2-5; a possible D gene is TRBD1 (6 bases). The sequence was obtained from a human donor who was either an allogeneic HSCT recipient or a stem cell or donor lymphocyte infusion donor (not recorded which). It is not recorded whose cells these are; they may come from a transplant donor. The CDR3 region has the DNA TGTGCCAGCAGCCTACCCTGGGCAACAGGGATCGGAGAGACCCAGTACTTC. This translates into CASSLPWATGIGETQYF.